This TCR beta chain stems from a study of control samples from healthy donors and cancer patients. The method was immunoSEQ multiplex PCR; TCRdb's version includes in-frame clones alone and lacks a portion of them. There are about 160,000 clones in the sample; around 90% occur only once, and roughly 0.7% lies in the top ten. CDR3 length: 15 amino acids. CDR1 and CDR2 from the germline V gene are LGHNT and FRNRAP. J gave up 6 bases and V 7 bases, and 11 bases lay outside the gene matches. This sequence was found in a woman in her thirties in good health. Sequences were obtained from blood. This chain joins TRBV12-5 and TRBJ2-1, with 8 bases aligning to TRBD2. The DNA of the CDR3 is TGTGCTAGTGCCACCGGGACTAGGAGGACCAATGAGCAGTTCTTC. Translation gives CASATGTRRTNEQFF.